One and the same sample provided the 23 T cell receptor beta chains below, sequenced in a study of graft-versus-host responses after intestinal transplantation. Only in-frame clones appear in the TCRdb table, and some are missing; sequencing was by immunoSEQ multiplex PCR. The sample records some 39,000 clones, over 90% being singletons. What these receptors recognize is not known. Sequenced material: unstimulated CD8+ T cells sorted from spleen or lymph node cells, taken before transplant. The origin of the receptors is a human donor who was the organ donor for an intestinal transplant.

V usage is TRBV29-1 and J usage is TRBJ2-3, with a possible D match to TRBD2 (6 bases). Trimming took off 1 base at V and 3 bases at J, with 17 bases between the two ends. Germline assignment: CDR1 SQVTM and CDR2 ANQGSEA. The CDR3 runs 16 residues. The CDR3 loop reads CSVEAHYSSETDTQYF. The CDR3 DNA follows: TGCAGCGTTGAAGCTCATTACTCTAGCGAAACAGATACGCAGTATTTT.

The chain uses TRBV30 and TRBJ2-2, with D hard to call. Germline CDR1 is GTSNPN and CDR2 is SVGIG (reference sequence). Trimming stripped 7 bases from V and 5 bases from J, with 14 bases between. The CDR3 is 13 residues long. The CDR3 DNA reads TGTGCCTCCTACCCCCTGGGGACCGGGGAGCTGTTTTTT. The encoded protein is CASYPLGTGELFF.

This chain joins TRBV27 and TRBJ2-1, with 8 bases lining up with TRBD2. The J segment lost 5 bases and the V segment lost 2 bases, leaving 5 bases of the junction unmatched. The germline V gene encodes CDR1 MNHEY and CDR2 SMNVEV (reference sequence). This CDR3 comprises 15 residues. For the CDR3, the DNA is TGTGCCAGCAGTTTAACAGCGGGGGTAAACAATGAGCAGTTCTTC. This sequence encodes CASSLTAGVNNEQFF.

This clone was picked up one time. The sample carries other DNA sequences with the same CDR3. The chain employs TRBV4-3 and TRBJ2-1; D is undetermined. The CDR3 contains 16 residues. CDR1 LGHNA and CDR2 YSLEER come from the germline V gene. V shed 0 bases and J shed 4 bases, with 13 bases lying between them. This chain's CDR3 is CASSQDRGSSYNEQFF. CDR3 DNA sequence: TGCGCCAGCAGCCAAGATCGTGGCAGTTCATACAATGAGCAGTTCTTC.

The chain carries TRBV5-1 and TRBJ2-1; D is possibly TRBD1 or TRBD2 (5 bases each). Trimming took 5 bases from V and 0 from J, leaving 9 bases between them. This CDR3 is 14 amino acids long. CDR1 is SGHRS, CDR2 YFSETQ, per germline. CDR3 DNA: TGCGCCAGCAGTGAGGGGATCTCCTACAATGAGCAGTTCTTC. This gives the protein CASSEGISYNEQFF.

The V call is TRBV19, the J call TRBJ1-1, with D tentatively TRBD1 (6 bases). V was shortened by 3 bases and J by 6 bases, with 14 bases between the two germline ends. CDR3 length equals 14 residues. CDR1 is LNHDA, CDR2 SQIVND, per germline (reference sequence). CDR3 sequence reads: CASSIWGADAEAFF. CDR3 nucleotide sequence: TGTGCCAGTAGTATTTGGGGGGCGGACGCTGAAGCTTTCTTT.

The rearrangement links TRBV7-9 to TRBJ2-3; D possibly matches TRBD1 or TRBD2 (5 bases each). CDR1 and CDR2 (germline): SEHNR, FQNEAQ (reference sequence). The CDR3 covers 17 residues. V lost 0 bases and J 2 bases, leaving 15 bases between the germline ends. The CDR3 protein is CASSLARGFGATDTQYF. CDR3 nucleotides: TGTGCCAGCAGCTTAGCGCGAGGGTTCGGGGCCACAGATACGCAGTATTTT.

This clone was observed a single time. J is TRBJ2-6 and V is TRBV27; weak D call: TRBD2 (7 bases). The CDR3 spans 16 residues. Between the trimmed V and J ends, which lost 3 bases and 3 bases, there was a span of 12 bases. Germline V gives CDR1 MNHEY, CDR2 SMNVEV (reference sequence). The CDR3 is CASSFGGAHGANVLTF. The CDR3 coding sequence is TGTGCCAGCAGTTTTGGGGGGGCGCATGGGGCCAACGTCCTGACTTTC.

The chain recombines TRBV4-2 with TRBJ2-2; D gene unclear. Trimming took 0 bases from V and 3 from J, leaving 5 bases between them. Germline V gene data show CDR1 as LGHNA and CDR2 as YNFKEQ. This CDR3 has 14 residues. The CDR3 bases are TGTGCCAGCAGCCAAGATCGGGACACCGGGGAGCTGTTTTTT. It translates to CASSQDRDTGELFF.

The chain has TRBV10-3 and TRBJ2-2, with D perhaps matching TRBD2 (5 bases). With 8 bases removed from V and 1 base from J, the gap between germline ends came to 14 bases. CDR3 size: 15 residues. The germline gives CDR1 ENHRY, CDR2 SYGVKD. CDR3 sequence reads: CAIESRTENTGELFF. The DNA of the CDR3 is TGTGCCATCGAATCCCGGACTGAGAACACCGGGGAGCTGTTTTTT.

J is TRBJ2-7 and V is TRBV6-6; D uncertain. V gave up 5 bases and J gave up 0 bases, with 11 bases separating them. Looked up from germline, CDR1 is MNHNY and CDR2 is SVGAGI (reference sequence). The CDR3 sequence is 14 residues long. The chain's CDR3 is CASSPSPSSYEQYF. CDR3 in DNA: TGTGCCAGCAGTCCAAGTCCAAGCTCCTACGAGCAGTACTTC.

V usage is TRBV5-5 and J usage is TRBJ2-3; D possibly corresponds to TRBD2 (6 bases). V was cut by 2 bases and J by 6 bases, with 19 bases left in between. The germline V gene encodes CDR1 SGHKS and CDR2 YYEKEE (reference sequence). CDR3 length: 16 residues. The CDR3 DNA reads TGTGCCAGCAGCTTTCTCCCCGGTCAGGCGGGGGATACGCAGTATTTT. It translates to CASSFLPGQAGDTQYF.

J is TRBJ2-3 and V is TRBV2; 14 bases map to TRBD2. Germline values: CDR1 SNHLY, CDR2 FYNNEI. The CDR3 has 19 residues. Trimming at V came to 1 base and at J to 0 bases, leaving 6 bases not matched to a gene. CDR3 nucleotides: TGTGCCAGCAGTGAAGATCGACTAGCGGGGGGGCTTAGCACAGATACGCAGTATTTT. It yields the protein CASSEDRLAGGLSTDTQYF.

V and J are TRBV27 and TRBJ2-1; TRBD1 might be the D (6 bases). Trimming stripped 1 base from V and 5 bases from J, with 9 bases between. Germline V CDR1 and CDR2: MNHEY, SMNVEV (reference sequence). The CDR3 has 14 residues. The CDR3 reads CASSLLGADNEQFF. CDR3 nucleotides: TGTGCCAGCAGTTTATTGGGGGCGGACAATGAGCAGTTCTTC.

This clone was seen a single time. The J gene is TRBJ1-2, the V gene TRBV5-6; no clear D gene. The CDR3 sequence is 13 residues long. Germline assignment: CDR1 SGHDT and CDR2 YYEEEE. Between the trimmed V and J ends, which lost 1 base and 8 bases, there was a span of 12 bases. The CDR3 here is CASSLNNLEGYTF. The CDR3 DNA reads TGTGCCAGCAGCTTGAACAATTTGGAAGGCTACACCTTC.

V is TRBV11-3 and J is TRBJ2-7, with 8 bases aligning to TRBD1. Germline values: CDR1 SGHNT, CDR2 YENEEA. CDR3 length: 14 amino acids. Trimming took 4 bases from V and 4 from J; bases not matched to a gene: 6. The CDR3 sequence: CASSSWTGSYEQYF. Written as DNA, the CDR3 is TGTGCCAGCAGCTCCTGGACAGGGTCGTACGAGCAGTACTTC.

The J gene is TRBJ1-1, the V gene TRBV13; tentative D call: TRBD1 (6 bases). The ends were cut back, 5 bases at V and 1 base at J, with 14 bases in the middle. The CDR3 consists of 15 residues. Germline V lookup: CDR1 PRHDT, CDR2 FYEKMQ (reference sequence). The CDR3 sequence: CASSPGTNWNTEAFF. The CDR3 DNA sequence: TGTGCCAGCAGCCCAGGGACAAACTGGAACACTGAAGCTTTCTTT.

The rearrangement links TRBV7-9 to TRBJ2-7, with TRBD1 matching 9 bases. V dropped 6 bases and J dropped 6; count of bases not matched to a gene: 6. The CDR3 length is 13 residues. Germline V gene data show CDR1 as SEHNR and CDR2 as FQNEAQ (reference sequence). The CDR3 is CASRPMTGGEQYF. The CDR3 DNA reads TGTGCCAGCAGGCCTATGACAGGGGGCGAGCAGTACTTC.

In nucleotides, the CDR3 is TGCGCCAGCAGCCTAGGGGACAGGGAAATGAACACTGAAGCTTTCTTT. Residues: CASSLGDREMNTEAFF. The chain employs TRBV4-3 and TRBJ1-1; 9 nucleotides align to TRBD1. After removal of 4 bases from V and 0 bases from J, the junction contained 6 bases not matched to a gene. Per germline, CDR1 LGHNA and CDR2 YSLEER. This CDR3 has 16 amino acids.

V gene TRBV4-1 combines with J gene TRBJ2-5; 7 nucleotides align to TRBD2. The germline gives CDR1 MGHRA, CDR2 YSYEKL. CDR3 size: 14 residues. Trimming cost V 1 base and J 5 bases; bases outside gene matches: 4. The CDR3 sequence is CASSQVSGAETQYF. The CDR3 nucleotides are TGCGCCAGCAGCCAAGTCAGCGGGGCGGAGACCCAGTACTTC.

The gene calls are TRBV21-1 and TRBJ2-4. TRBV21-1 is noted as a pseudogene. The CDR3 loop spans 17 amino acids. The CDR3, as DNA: TGTGCCAGCAGAGCGAGTGTAGCTACAGCAAGAAAAAACATTCAGTACTTC. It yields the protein CASRASVATARKNIQYF.

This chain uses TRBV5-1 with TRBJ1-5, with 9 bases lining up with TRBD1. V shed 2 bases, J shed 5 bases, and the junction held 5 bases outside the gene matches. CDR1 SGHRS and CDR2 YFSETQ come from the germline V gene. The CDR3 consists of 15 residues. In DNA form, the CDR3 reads TGCGCCAGCAGCTTAGGAACAGGGGGCGATCAGCCCCAGCATTTT. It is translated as CASSLGTGGDQPQHF.

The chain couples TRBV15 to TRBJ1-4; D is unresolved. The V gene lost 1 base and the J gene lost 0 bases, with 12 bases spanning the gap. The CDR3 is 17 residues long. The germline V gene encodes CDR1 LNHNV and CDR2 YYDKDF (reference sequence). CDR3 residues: CATSRVPAGATNEKLFF. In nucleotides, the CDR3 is TGTGCCACCAGCAGAGTCCCTGCAGGCGCAACTAATGAAAAACTGTTTTTT.